The sequence of this T cell receptor beta chain was determined in a study of blood T cell repertoires in COVID-19. Per the authors' pipeline: Reference gene primer amplification gave nucleated cell count estimates. TCRdb's table, derived via immunoSEQ multiplex PCR, lists solely in-frame clones and lacks some. Clonal size and the V and J genes are those of that table, whereas D and trimming came from the DNA. This sample yields some 260,000 clones, of which around 82% are seen a single time; roughly 4.9% belongs to the top ten. V lost 7 bases and J lost 1, with 13 bases in between. The germline V gene encodes CDR1 LNHDA and CDR2 SQIVND (reference sequence). The CDR3 consists of 15 residues.

The receptor was isolated from a woman older than 75 with active or convalescent COVID-19. The rearrangement joins TRBV19 to TRBJ2-2; D remains unclear. Sequencing was performed on peripheral blood. CDR3 in DNA: TGTGCCAGTACCCGGGTCGCTGGGAACACCGGGGAGCTGTTTTTT. It translates to CASTRVAGNTGELFF.